This T cell receptor beta chain was profiled in a study of T cell clonality in common variable immunodeficiency (dated by TCRdb to about 2015). Equivalent amounts of genomic DNA from CVID and control samples were used as sequencing input. For every sample, a 60 bp segment covering the rearranged TCRbeta CDR3 region was amplified and then sequenced. TCRbeta amplification used the immunoSEQ assay, a bias-corrected multiplex PCR with high-throughput sequencing. For the original study's pipeline: Every unique nucleotide sequence was considered a clone and was annotated with V, D and J genes, copy number and frequency. Sequences were labeled productive if in frame, and non-productive if out of frame or containing stop codons. Clonality was calculated from Shannon's entropy as previously described. The predicted amino acid sequences of productive clones were used to derive the mean CDR3 Kyte-Doolittle hydropathy. Scaled V gene usage was hierarchically clustered using Manhattan distance and complete linkage with the R hclust function. Clone sharing by CDR3 amino acid sequence was assessed by resampling 12 repertoires per group over 100 rounds. Repertoires were searched for roughly 70 published EBV-specific and about 250 published CMV-specific TCRbeta sequences. After two CVID samples that produced fewer than 10,000 sequences were dropped from the analysis, some 42 CVID repertoires remained. The source is immuneACCESS, and TCRdb retained only in-frame sequences with V and J called. Part of the clones is not carried over; for the studies checked, unresolved V genes explain less than half of this, and the remainder is unexplained. For V, J and clone size, that table is used; D and trimming come from the DNA. The table for this sample lists roughly 40,000 clones, none of them counted only once. The top ten clonotypes cover over 1.3% of the sample.

The table lists this clone with many counts. Its antigen is still unknown. Broad study findings and their caveats: The authors noted that sequencing repertoires of T cell subpopulations would be needed to clarify what caused the increased clonality in CVID. Patient heterogeneity within the CVID cohort put limits on correlating repertoire features with clinical complications. Compared with healthy controls, CVID subjects showed increased TCRbeta clonality (t-test p = 0.018), a feature most characteristic of about a third of subjects. Although equal DNA input was used, an average of about 75,000 unique sequences per sample was obtained for controls, compared with some 30,000 for CVID samples. CVID TCRbeta sequences were reported to have fewer deletions and N-nucleotide insertions and to lack highly modified clones with 13 or more V deletions. Fewer TCRbeta clones were shared among CVID subjects than among healthy controls (p < 0.0001).

Most CVID patients and most healthy controls were of Caucasian heritage. Heparinized peripheral whole blood samples of roughly 5 to 9 ml were obtained from each donor. Genomic DNA from adults with common variable immune deficiency (CVID) and from healthy adult controls was the source for sequencing TCRbeta CDR3 repertoires. The control group comprised roughly 22 healthy adult volunteers, some 12 female and roughly ten male, aged about 23 to 70 years with a mean age of approximately 35. To isolate peripheral blood mononuclear cells, diluted blood was subjected to density centrifugation over Hypaque 1077 or Ficoll-Paque. Genomic DNA was obtained from unsorted mononuclear cells using either Qiagen column purification or a centrifugation-based method. The TCR was taken from a person between 18 and 75 years old in good health. The specimen was peripheral blood mononuclear cells.

CDR3 DNA (partial): TGTGCCAGCAGGCTGACAGGGAGATGGGCCACTGAA. Its translation reads: CASRLTGRWATE. The full CDR3 protein is CASRLTGRWATEAFF. The sequence links TRBV5-4 to TRBJ1-1, and 7 bases in between align with TRBD1. The read falls 3 residues short of the CDR3 end, and the missing part is taken from the germline J gene. The CDR3 spans 15 residues, from the cysteine through the phenylalanine. The DNA covers only part of the CDR3, 36 bases in frame from base 1. The germline V gene (reference sequence) provides CDR1 SGHNT and CDR2 YYREEE. Clipping removes 5 bases from V and 4 bases from J, with 11 as the unmatched junction base count.